This entry lists 5 T cell receptor beta chains sequenced from one sample in a study of radiation and T cells in renal cell carcinoma. Noted treatment: treatment-naive control, cytoreductive nephrectomy. The assay was immunoSEQ multiplex PCR, and TCRdb's table has in-frame clones only and misses some. The profile shows approximately 25,000 clones, roughly 53% of them singletons. This material consisted of tumor tissue, taken from a patient whose treatment was nephrectomy without radiotherapy. These receptors were collected from a human donor with renal cell carcinoma.

This clone was recorded a few times. This chain links TRBV6-6 with TRBJ1-3; D ambiguous. V was clipped by 0 bases and J by 2 bases, with 5 bases between them. CDR1 MNHNY and CDR2 SVGAGI come from the germline V gene (reference sequence). The CDR3 has 14 residues. The CDR3 loop reads CASSYSAAGNTIYF. Written as DNA, the CDR3 is TGTGCCAGCAGTTACTCAGCTGCTGGAAACACCATATATTTT.

V usage is TRBV7-8 and J usage is TRBJ1-1, with a weak D call TRBD1 (5 bases). There are 14 residues in the CDR3. Germline loops: CDR1 SGHVS, CDR2 FQNEAQ. V was clipped by 3 bases and J by 1 base, with 9 bases between them. The CDR3 loop reads CASSFFGQNTEAFF. The CDR3 nucleotides read TGTGCCAGCAGCTTTTTCGGACAGAACACTGAAGCTTTCTTT.

V gene TRBV5-1 combines with J gene TRBJ2-5, with TRBD2 matching 10 bases. V gave up 0 bases and J gave up 5 bases; unmatched junction bases: 7. This CDR3 has 16 residues. Germline CDR1 reads SGHRS; CDR2 reads YFSETQ. The CDR3 sequence is CASSLASGGPGETQYF. DNA for the CDR3: TGCGCCAGCAGCTTGGCTAGCGGGGGCCCGGGGGAGACCCAGTACTTC.

This chain joins TRBV5-6 and TRBJ2-1; a possible D gene is TRBD1 (5 bases). Germline CDR1 SGHDT, CDR2 YYEEEE. Deletions cut 4 bases from V and 4 bases from J, with 18 bases between. The CDR3 runs 16 residues. CDR3 region: CASSRPSRVGYNEQFF. The CDR3 coding sequence is TGTGCCAGCAGCCGGCCCTCCAGGGTGGGTTACAATGAGCAGTTCTTC.

The chain recombines TRBV7-9 with TRBJ2-7, with D hard to call. Trimming took off 5 bases at V and 6 bases at J, with 11 bases between the two ends. CDR3 length: 12 amino acids. Per the germline V gene, CDR1 is SEHNR and CDR2 is FQNEAQ (reference sequence). The CDR3 protein is CASSSVGVEQYF. The CDR3 nucleotides are TGTGCCAGCAGCAGTGTTGGGGTCGAGCAGTACTTC.